Listed here are 26 T cell receptor beta chains from one sample, sequenced in a study of cytomegalovirus exposure and HLA in healthy donors. The PCR had 60 Vbeta and 13 Jbeta primers. TCRdb keeps only in-frame clones here, not all; method: immunoSEQ multiplex PCR. This sample has 80,000 to 130,000 clones, with approximately 70% found just once. Specimen: PBMCs. The receptors were gathered from a woman younger than 35 in good health and CMV-seropositive.

This clone is a singleton in its sample. The chain has TRBV5-1 and TRBJ2-5; D may be TRBD1 (5 bases). In germline, CDR1 is SGHRS, CDR2 YFSETQ. There are 12 residues in the CDR3. Trimming took 3 bases from V and 7 from J, leaving 10 bases between them. CDR3 amino acids: CASSSTGATQYF. Written as DNA, the CDR3 is TGCGCCAGCAGCTCGACTGGGGCGACCCAGTACTTC.

The chain employs TRBV14 and TRBJ2-2, with D unclear. The CDR3 is made up of 14 amino acids. Germline values: CDR1 SGHDN, CDR2 FVKESK. Trimming shortened V by 2 bases and J by 2 bases, and 6 bases separated the two germline ends. The CDR3 region is CASSQNRNTGELFF. In DNA, the CDR3 is TGTGCCAGCAGCCAAAACAGAAACACCGGGGAGCTGTTTTTT.

The CDR3 DNA reads TGTGCCAGCAGCAGAGAACAGGGGGCCCCACAAGAGACCCAGTACTTC. It specifies CASSREQGAPQETQYF. The rearrangement joins TRBV27 to TRBJ2-5; TRBD1 agrees at 9 bases. V was pared by 6 bases and J by 2 bases, with 10 bases of the junction left unmatched. Germline V gene data show CDR1 as MNHEY and CDR2 as SMNVEV (reference sequence). The CDR3 runs to 16 residues.

The chain has TRBV4-3 and TRBJ2-2, with 12 bases identical to TRBD1. This CDR3 is built from 16 residues. Germline CDR1 LGHNA, CDR2 YSLEER. V lost 6 bases and J lost 4; bases outside the gene matches: 6. The DNA of the CDR3 is TGCGCCAGCAGTACCGGGACAGGGGGCATCACCGGGGAGCTGTTTTTT. It encodes CASSTGTGGITGELFF.

The V and J genes are TRBV10-2 and TRBJ2-1, with 8 bases aligning to TRBD2. Germline CDR1 is WSHSY and CDR2 is SAAADI. The CDR3 contains 14 residues. J was trimmed by 2 bases and V by 6 bases; bases with no gene match: 3. The CDR3 loop reads CASRRLATYNEQFF. As DNA, the CDR3 is TGCGCCAGCAGAAGACTAGCGACCTACAATGAGCAGTTCTTC.

J is TRBJ2-6 and V is TRBV28; tentative D call: TRBD1 (5 bases). CDR1 is MDHEN, CDR2 SYDVKM, per germline. The CDR3 length is 17 residues. V lost 3 bases and J lost 0, with 12 bases in between. The CDR3 loop is CASSLPGSYSGANVLTF. The CDR3 coding sequence is TGTGCCAGCAGTTTGCCAGGGTCCTACTCTGGGGCCAACGTCCTGACTTTC.

This CDR3 reads CASSLWTGLAITYEQYF. In nucleotides, the CDR3 is TGTGCCAGCAGCTTATGGACAGGGCTAGCTATAACCTACGAGCAGTACTTC. V usage is TRBV5-6 and J usage is TRBJ2-7; 8 nucleotides line up with TRBD1. Germline V gives CDR1 SGHDT, CDR2 YYEEEE. The CDR3 extends over 17 amino acids. Trimming at V came to 2 bases and at J to 2 bases, leaving 12 bases not matched to a gene.

This clone has just one count. This chain links TRBV30 with TRBJ2-7; 10 bases map to TRBD2. J gave up 2 bases and V 5 bases, and 9 bases lay outside the gene matches. Germline V gene data show CDR1 as GTSNPN and CDR2 as SVGIG (reference sequence). The CDR3 sequence is 15 residues long. The CDR3: CAWLGAGGFPYEQYF. The CDR3 DNA is TGTGCCTGGCTCGGAGCGGGAGGGTTCCCCTACGAGCAGTACTTC. The entire variable domain, with the rest obtained from reference TRBV30 and TRBJ2-7, is as follows: SQTIHQWPATLVQPVGSPLSLECTVEGTSNPNLYWYRQAAGRGLQLLFYSVGIGQISSEVPQNLSASRPQDRQFILSSKKLLLSDSGFYLCAWLGAGGFPYEQYFGPGTRLTVT.

The chain is built from TRBV7-9 and TRBJ2-7, with 11 bases matching TRBD1. V gave up 4 bases and J gave up 2 bases; unmatched junction bases: 4. This CDR3 is built from 15 residues. CDR1 and CDR2 from the germline V gene are SEHNR and FQNEAQ (reference sequence). CDR3 in amino acids: CASSSMDRGPYEQYF. DNA of the CDR3: TGTGCCAGCAGCTCCATGGACAGGGGGCCCTACGAGCAGTACTTC. The entire variable domain, with the rest obtained from reference TRBV7-9 and TRBJ2-7, is as follows: DTGVSQNPRHKITKRGQNVTFRCDPISEHNRLYWYRQTLGQGPEFLTYFQNEAQLEKSRLLSDRFSAERPKGSFSTLEIQRTEQGDSAMYLCASSSMDRGPYEQYFGPGTRLTVT.

V is TRBV29-1 and J is TRBJ2-5; D not resolved. The CDR3 totals 11 residues. CDR1 and CDR2 from the germline V gene are SQVTM and ANQGSEA. The V and J ends lost 3 bases and 4 bases respectively, with 6 bases between them. For the CDR3, the DNA is TGCAGCGTTGACCGTTTAGAGACCCAGTACTTC. Residues: CSVDRLETQYF.

This chain links TRBV18 with TRBJ2-7; 14 nucleotides agree with TRBD2. CDR3 length: 15 amino acids. V lost 6 bases to trimming and J lost 6 bases; unmatched junction nucleotides: 7. Germline CDR1 and CDR2: KGHSH and LQKENI. The DNA for the CDR3 is TGTGCCAGCTCCCATGGGACTAGCGGGAGTGTCGAGCAGTACTTC. It specifies CASSHGTSGSVEQYF.

V is TRBV9 and J is TRBJ2-1; 10 positions match TRBD1. Germline assignment: CDR1 SGDLS and CDR2 YYNGEE. V dropped 0 bases and J dropped 4; count of bases not matched to a gene: 4. The CDR3 covers 16 residues. CDR3 DNA sequence: TGTGCCAGCAGCGTAGAGAGGACAGGGGGGTACAATGAGCAGTTCTTC. Translated: CASSVERTGGYNEQFF.

This clone occurred once. The V gene is TRBV30, the J gene TRBJ2-5, with 10 nucleotides matching TRBD2. The J call may be incorrect, as the DNA end agrees better with TRBJ2-7. This CDR3 has 14 residues. Germline lookup yields CDR1 GTSNPN and CDR2 SVGIG (reference sequence). The CDR3 loop is CAWSIASGGYEQYF. The CDR3 nucleotides are TGTGCCTGGAGCATCGCTAGCGGGGGCTACGAGCAGTACTTC.

This chain links TRBV5-4 with TRBJ2-7, with 13 bases matching TRBD2. Germline CDR1 SGHNT, CDR2 YYREEE (reference sequence). The ends lost 3 bases at V and 2 bases at J; junction bases unmatched: 2. The CDR3 runs 15 residues. The CDR3 sequence is CASSWGLAGTYEQYF. DNA for the CDR3: TGTGCCAGCAGCTGGGGACTAGCGGGGACCTACGAGCAGTACTTC.

The chain links TRBV27 to TRBJ2-7; 7 nucleotides line up with TRBD1. Germline V lookup: CDR1 MNHEY, CDR2 SMNVEV (reference sequence). V shed 4 bases and J 2 bases; nucleotides not matched to a gene: 8. CDR3 length: 15 residues. The CDR3 reads CASSSTQGLAYEQYF. CDR3 sequence (DNA): TGTGCCAGCAGTTCGACACAGGGGCTCGCCTACGAGCAGTACTTC.

V is TRBV27 and J is TRBJ2-7; TRBD1 matches at 7 bases. J was trimmed by 5 bases and V by 4 bases; bases with no gene match: 8. CDR1 is MNHEY and CDR2 is SMNVEV in the germline V gene (reference sequence). The CDR3 has 14 amino acids. CDR3 coding DNA: TGTGCCAGCAGTTCCCGGACAGGAGATGACGAGCAGTACTTC. It yields the protein CASSSRTGDDEQYF.

This chain links TRBV6-6 with TRBJ2-1; D is ambiguous. Deletions cut 2 bases from V and 0 bases from J, with 11 bases between. Germline V lookup: CDR1 MNHNY, CDR2 SVGAGI (reference sequence). The CDR3 contains 16 residues. This CDR3 reads CASSYGGGGSYNEQFF. In DNA form, the CDR3 reads TGTGCCAGCAGTTACGGTGGTGGCGGCTCCTACAATGAGCAGTTCTTC.

In this sample, this clone turned up once. The chain combines TRBV27 with TRBJ2-1; 9 bases line up with TRBD2. The CDR3 contains 15 residues. Per the germline V gene, CDR1 is MNHEY and CDR2 is SMNVEV (reference sequence). V was clipped by 5 bases and J by 8 bases; unmatched bases: 10. This CDR3 reads CASSDLGSGSDEQFF. The CDR3, as DNA: TGTGCCAGCAGTGACTTGGGTAGCGGGAGCGATGAGCAGTTCTTC.

The chain carries TRBV7-3 and TRBJ2-1; the D is unclear. The CDR3 covers 15 residues. V lost 1 base to trimming and J lost 4 bases, with 11 bases between them. Germline V gene lookup returns CDR1 SGHTA and CDR2 FQGTGA. The CDR3 DNA reads TGTGCCAGCAGCTTAAACCCGTCTATGTACAATGAGCAGTTCTTC. As protein: CASSLNPSMYNEQFF.

The V and J genes are TRBV28 and TRBJ2-7; D remains ambiguous. Trimming shortened V by 2 bases and J by 2 bases, and 10 bases separated the two germline ends. Germline CDR1 MDHEN, CDR2 SYDVKM. The CDR3 is 14 amino acids. CDR3 in amino acids: CASSLRVSPYEQYF. The CDR3 DNA sequence: TGTGCCAGCAGTTTACGCGTCTCTCCCTACGAGCAGTACTTC.

The chain couples TRBV10-3 to TRBJ2-2; weak D call: TRBD2 (7 bases). Germline V gene sequence: CDR1 ENHRY, CDR2 SYGVKD. Trimming stripped 0 bases from V and 3 bases from J, with 11 bases between. CDR3 length: 16 amino acids. The CDR3 is CAISESGGGDTGELFF. The DNA for the CDR3 is TGTGCCATCAGTGAGTCAGGGGGGGGAGACACCGGGGAGCTGTTTTTT.

This clone came up a few times. This chain links TRBV19 with TRBJ2-7, with TRBD2 as a possible D gene (5 bases). The J call could be wrong; TRBJ2-1 is a better fit for the DNA end. The V gene's germline CDR1 is LNHDA and CDR2 SQIVND (reference sequence). The CDR3 spans 14 residues. CDR3 nucleotide sequence: TGTGCCAGTAGTGAGGGCAGCTCCTACAATGAGCAGTTCTTC. This encodes CASSEGSSYNEQFF.

The chain joins TRBV28 to TRBJ1-2; 10 bases are a match to TRBD1. The trim removed 4 bases at V and 4 bases at J, leaving 9 bases unmatched. The CDR3 contains 16 residues. Germline V lookup: CDR1 MDHEN, CDR2 SYDVKM. The DNA for the CDR3 is TGTGCCAGCAGTTATGGGACAGGGGATGGGCTCTATGGCTACACCTTC. It is translated as CASSYGTGDGLYGYTF.

The chain carries TRBV29-1 and TRBJ1-2; D might be TRBD1 (6 bases). Per the germline V gene, CDR1 is SQVTM and CDR2 is ANQGSEA. Trimming shortened V by 6 bases and J by 3 bases, and 11 bases separated the two germline ends. The CDR3 sequence is 12 residues long. The CDR3 region has the DNA TGCAGCGTCCAACAGGGTGACTATGGCTACACCTTC. Amino acids: CSVQQGDYGYTF.

The V and J genes are TRBV19 and TRBJ1-1, with D uncertain. The CDR3 loop spans 12 amino acids. Trimming removed 6 bases at V and 1 base at J, with 6 bases between. Per germline, CDR1 LNHDA and CDR2 SQIVND (reference sequence). The CDR3 DNA is TGTGCCAGTAGCCGAGGGAACACTGAAGCTTTCTTT. The encoded protein is CASSRGNTEAFF.

V and J are TRBV9 and TRBJ1-4, with 7 bases identical to TRBD1. The germline gives CDR1 SGDLS, CDR2 YYNGEE. CDR3 length: 12 residues. The V and J ends lost 4 bases and 11 bases, in that order; junction bases with no gene match: 5. The CDR3 DNA reads as TGTGCCAGCAGCTCACAGGGGAGCAAACTGTTTTTT. This gives the protein CASSSQGSKLFF.